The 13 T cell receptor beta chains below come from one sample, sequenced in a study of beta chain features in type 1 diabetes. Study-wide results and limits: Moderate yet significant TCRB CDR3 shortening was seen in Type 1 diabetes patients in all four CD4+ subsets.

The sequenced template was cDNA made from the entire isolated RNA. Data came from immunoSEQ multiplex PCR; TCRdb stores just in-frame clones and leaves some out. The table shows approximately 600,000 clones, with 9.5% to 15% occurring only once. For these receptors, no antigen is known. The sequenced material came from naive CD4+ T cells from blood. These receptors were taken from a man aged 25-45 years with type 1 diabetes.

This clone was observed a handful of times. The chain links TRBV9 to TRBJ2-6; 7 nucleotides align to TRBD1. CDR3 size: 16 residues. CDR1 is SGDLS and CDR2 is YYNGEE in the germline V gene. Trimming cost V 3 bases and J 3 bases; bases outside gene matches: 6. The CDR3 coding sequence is TGTGCCAGCAGCGCGGCAGACAGGGATGGGGCCAACGTCCTGACTTTC. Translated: CASSAADRDGANVLTF.

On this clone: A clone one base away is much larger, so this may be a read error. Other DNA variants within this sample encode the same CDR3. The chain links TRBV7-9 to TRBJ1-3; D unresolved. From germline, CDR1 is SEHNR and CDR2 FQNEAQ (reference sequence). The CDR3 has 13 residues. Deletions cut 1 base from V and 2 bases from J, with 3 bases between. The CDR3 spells CASSLGPGNTIYF. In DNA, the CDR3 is TGTGCCAGCAGCTTAGGCCCTGGAAACACCATATATTTT.

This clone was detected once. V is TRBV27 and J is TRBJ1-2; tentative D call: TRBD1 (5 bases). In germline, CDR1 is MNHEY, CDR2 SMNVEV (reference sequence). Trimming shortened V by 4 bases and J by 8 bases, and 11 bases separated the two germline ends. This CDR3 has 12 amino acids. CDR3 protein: CASSWDGGGYTF. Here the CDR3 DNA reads TGTGCCAGCAGTTGGGACGGTGGGGGCTACACCTTC.

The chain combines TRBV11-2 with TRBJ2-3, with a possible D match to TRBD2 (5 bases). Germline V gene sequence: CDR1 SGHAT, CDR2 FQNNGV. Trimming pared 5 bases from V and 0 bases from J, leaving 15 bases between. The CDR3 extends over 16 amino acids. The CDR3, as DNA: TGTGCCAGCAGCCCCGGGGTCGCAGTGAGCACAGATACGCAGTATTTT. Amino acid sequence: CASSPGVAVSTDTQYF.

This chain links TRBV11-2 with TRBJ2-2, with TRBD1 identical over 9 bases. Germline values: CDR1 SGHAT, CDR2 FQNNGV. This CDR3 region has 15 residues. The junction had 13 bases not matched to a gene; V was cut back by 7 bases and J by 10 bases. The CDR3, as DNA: TGTGCCAGCACCTCCTGGCTACAGGGGGCCGAGGAGCTGTTTTTT. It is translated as CASTSWLQGAEELFF. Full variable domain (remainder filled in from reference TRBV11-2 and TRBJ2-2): EAGVAQSPRYKIIEKRQSVAFWCNPISGHATLYWYQQILGQGPKLLIQFQNNGVVDDSQLPKDRFSAERLKGVDSTLKIQPAKLEDSAVYLCASTSWLQGAEELFFGEGSRLTVL.

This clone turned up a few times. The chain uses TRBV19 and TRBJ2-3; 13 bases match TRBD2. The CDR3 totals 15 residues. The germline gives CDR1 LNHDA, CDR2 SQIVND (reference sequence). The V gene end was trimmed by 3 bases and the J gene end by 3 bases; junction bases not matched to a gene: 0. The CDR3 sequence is CASSMGLAGTDTQYF. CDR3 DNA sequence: TGTGCCAGTAGTATGGGACTAGCGGGGACAGATACGCAGTATTTT.

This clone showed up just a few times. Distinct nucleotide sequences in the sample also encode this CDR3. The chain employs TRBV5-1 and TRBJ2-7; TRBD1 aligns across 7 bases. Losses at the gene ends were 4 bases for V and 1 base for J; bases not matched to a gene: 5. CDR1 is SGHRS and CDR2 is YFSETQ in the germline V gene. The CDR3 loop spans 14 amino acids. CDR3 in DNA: TGCGCCAGCAGCCCACGACAGGGATCCTACGAGCAGTACTTC. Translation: CASSPRQGSYEQYF. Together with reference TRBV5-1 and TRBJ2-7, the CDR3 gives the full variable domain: KAGVTQTPRYLIKTRGQQVTLSCSPISGHRSVSWYQQTPGQGLQFLFEYFSETQRNKGNFPGRFSGRQFSNSRSEMNVSTLELGDSALYLCASSPRQGSYEQYFGPGTRLTVT.

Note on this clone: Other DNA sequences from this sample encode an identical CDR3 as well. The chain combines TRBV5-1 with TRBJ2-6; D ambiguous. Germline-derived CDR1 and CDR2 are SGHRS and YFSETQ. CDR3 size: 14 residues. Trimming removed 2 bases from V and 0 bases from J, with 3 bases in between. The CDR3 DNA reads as TGCGCCAGCAGCTTAGGCTCTGGGGCCAACGTCCTGACTTTC. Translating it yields CASSLGSGANVLTF.

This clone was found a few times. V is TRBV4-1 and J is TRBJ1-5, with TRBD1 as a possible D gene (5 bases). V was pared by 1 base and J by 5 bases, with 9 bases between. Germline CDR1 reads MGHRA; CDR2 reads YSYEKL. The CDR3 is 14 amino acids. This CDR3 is CASSQAGSDQPQHF. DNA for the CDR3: TGCGCCAGCAGCCAAGCAGGGAGCGATCAGCCCCAGCATTTT.

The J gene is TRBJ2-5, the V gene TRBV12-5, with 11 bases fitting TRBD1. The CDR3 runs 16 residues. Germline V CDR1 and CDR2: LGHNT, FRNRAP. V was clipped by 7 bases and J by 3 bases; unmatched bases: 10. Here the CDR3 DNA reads TGTGCTAGTGCCCGGACAGGGGGCTTCGTCGAAGAGACCCAGTACTTC. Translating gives CASARTGGFVEETQYF.

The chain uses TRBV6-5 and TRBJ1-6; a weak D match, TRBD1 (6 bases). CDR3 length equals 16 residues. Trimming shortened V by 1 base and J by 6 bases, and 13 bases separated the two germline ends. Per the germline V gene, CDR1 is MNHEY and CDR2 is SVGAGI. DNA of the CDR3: TGTGCCAGCAGTTACTTGCGGGGGGGCGGTAATTCACCCCTCCACTTT. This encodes CASSYLRGGGNSPLHF.

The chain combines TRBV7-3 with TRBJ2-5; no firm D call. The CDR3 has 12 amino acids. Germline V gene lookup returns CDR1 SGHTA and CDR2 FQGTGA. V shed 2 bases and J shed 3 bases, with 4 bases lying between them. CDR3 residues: CASSLDKETQYF. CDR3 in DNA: TGTGCCAGCAGCTTAGATAAAGAGACCCAGTACTTC.

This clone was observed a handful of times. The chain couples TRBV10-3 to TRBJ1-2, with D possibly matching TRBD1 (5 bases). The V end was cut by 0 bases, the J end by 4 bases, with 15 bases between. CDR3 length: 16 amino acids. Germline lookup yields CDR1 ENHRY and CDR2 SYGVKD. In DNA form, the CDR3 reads TGTGCCATCAGTGAGTCGTCGGGACCCGGGGCCTATGGCTACACCTTC. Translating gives CAISESSGPGAYGYTF.